Described below is a single T cell receptor (beta chain) sequence and its context. The data belong to a study of identical twins. Germline CDR1 SQVTM, CDR2 ANQGSEA. This CDR3 spans 11 amino acids. A template switching step contributed a universal primer site, while unique molecular identifiers were present in the cDNA. Each CDR3 protein is one row after TCRdb ran MiXCR on the 5' RACE reads. The top ten hold approximately 4.5% of the sample, which has roughly 690,000 distinct CDR3 sequences, around 21% seen once. This sample also appeared in a second study, on T cells expressing NK-cell markers. In that study: More than 5 donors showed dominant NKG2C+ clonotypes comprising about 1.0-8% of their CD8+ T cells.

This TCR came from a woman between 18 and 30 years old in good health. This chain links TRBV29-1 with TRBJ1-2; D call uncertain. The sample consisted of PBMCs. CDR3 DNA sequence: TGCAGTGTCCCGCCCCTCTATGGCTACACCTTC. Translating gives CSVPPLYGYTF.